This T cell receptor (beta chain) originates from a study of CD8 T cells in Susac syndrome. The overall study: There were Susac syndrome patients who were therapy-naive at blood draw, others on corticosteroids, and others on intravenous immunoglobulin alone.

The CDR3 sequence is 11 residues long. CDR1 and CDR2 from the germline V gene are SQVTM and ANQGSEA. The V gene lost 3 bases and the J gene lost 3 bases, with 4 bases spanning the gap. With random hexamers, about 0.45 to 1 ug RNA was reverse transcribed. One entry per CDR3 protein, called by TCRdb with MiXCR from the immunoSEQ multiplex PCR reads. The sample has 200,000 to 250,000 distinct CDR3 sequences, roughly 93% seen once. TEMRA cells underwent FACS enrichment and CD8+ and CD4+ T cells underwent negative isolation. This sequence was found in a human donor with Susac syndrome. V gene TRBV29-1 combines with J gene TRBJ2-3; D is unresolved. The material sequenced was CD4+ T cells from PBMCs. For the CDR3, the DNA is TGCAGCGTTGACCGTACAGATACGCAGTATTTT. It yields the protein CSVDRTDTQYF.